The source of this TCR beta chain is a study of beta chain features in type 1 diabetes. Expressed TCRB transcripts were sequenced, since all the RNA that had been isolated was reverse transcribed. Method: immunoSEQ multiplex PCR; TCRdb's copy keeps in-frame clones and lacks some. This table has about 150,000 clones, around 10% appearing once. This CDR3 is built from 15 residues. The germline V gene encodes CDR1 SQVTM and CDR2 ANQGSEA. V was clipped by 6 bases and J by 0 bases; unmatched bases: 9. This clone was counted a few times. Antigen specificity is unknown. Findings and caveats of the study: The naive, central memory and Treg TCRB repertoires looked more alike in patients than they did in healthy donors. Small HLA sub-analyses could not settle whether HLA shapes TCRB rearrangement.

Specimen: central memory CD4+ T cells from blood. The J gene is TRBJ2-3, the V gene TRBV29-1, with 7 bases fitting TRBD2. The source of this sequence is a young man in good health. Here the CDR3 reads CSVALSGASTDTQYF. The CDR3 DNA is TGCAGCGTCGCCCTCAGCGGGGCTAGCACAGATACGCAGTATTTT.